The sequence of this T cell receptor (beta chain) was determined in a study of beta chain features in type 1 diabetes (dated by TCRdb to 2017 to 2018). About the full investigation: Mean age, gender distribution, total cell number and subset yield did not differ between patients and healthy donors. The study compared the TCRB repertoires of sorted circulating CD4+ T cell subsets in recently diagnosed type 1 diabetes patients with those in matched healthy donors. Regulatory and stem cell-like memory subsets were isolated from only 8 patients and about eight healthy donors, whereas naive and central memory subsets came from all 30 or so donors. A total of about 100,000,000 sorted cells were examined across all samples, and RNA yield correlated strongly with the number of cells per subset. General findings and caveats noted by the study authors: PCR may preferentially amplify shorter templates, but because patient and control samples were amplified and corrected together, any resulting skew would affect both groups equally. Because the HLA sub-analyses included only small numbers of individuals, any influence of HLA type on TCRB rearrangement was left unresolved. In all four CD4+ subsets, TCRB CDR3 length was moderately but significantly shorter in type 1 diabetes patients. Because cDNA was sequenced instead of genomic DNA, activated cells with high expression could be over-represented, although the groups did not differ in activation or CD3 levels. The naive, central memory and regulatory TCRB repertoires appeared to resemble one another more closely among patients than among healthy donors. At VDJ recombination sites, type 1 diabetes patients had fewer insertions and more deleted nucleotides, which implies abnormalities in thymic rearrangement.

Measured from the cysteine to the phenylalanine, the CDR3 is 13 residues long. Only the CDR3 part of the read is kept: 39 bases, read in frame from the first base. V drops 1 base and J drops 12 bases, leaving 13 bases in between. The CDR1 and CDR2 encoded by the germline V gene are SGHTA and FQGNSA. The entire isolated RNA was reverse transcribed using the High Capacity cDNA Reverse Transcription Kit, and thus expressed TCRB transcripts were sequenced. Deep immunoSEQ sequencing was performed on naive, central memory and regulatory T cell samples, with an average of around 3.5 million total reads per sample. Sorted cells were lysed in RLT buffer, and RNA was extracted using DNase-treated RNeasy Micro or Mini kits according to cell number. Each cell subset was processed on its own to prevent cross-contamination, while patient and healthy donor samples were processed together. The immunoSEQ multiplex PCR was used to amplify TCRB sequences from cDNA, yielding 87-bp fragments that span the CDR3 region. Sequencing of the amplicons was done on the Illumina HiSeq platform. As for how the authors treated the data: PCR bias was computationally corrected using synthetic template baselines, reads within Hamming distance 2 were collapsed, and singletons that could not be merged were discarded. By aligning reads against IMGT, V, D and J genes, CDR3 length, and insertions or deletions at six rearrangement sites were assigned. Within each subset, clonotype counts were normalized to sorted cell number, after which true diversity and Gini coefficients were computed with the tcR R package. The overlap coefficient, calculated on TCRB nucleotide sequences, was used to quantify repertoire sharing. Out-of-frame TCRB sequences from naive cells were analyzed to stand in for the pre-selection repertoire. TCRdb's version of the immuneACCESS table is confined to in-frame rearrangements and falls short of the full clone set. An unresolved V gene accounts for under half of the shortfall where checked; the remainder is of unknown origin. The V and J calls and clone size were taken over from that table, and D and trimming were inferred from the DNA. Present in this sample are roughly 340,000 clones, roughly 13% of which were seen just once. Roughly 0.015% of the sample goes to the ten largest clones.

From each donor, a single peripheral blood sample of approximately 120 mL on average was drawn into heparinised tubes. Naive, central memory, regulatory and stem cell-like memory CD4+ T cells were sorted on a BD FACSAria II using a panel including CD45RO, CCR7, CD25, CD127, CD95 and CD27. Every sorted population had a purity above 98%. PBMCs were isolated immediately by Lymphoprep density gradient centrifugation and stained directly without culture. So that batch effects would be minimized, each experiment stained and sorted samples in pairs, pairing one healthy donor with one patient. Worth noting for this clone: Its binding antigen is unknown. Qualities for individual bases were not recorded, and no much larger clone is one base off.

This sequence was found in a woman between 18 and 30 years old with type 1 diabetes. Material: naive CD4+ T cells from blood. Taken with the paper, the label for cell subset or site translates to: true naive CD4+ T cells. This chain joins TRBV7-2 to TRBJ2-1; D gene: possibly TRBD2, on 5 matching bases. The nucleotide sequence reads TGTGCCAGCAGCTTAGAATGGGGAGAACGGCAGTTCTTC. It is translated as CASSLEWGERQFF.